This TCR beta chain comes out of a study of blood T cell repertoires in COVID-19. On the study more broadly: Samples of COVID-19 (acute and convalescent) were obtained from the United States, Italy and Spain. From T cells, B-cell-depleted T cells, or PBMCs came the material, which was cDNA or gDNA.

Per the germline V gene, CDR1 is SGHAT and CDR2 is FQNNGV. CDR3 length equals 15 residues. Trimming took 5 bases from V and 5 from J; bases not matched to a gene: 5. Authors' data handling: Amplified reference gene primers provided the basis for estimating nucleated cell counts. Profiled with immunoSEQ multiplex PCR; TCRdb holds only in-frame clones, not every one. V and J calls plus clone size are reproduced from that table; the DNA served to infer D and trimming. The table records 150,000 to 200,000 clones, about 80% of them present only once. V usage is TRBV11-2 and J usage is TRBJ1-6; 8 positions agree with TRBD1. This TCR was recovered from a woman in her 70s with acute or convalescent COVID-19. The sample was peripheral blood. CDR3 sequence: CASSRQGANNSPLHF. The CDR3 DNA is TGTGCCAGCAGCCGCCAGGGGGCGAATAATTCACCCCTCCACTTT.